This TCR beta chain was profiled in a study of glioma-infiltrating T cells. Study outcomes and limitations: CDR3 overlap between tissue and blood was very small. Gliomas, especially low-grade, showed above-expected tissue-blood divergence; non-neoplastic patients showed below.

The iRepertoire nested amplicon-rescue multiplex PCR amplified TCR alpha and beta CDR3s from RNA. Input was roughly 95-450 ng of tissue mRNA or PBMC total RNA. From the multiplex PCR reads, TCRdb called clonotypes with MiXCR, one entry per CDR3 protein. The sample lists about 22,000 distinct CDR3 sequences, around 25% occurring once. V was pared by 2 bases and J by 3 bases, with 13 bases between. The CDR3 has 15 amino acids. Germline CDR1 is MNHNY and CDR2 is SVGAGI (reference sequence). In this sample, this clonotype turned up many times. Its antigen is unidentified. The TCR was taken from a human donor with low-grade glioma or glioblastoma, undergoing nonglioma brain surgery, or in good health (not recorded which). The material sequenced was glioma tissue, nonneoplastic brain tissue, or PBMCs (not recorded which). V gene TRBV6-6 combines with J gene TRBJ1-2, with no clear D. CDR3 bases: TGTGCCAGCAGTTACGACCAGAGACTTCACTATGGCTACACCTTC. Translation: CASSYDQRLHYGYTF.